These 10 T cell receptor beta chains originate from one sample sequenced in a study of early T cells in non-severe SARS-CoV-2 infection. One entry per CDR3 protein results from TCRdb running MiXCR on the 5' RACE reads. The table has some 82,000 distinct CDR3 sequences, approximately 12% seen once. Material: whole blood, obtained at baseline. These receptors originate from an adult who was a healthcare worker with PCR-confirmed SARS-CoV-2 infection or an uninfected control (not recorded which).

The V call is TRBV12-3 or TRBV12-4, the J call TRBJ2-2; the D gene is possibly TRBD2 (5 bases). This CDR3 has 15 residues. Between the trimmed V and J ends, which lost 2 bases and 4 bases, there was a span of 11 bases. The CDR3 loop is CASSLYGLSTGELFF. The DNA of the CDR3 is TGTGCCAGCAGTTTATATGGACTGAGCACCGGGGAGCTGTTTTTT.

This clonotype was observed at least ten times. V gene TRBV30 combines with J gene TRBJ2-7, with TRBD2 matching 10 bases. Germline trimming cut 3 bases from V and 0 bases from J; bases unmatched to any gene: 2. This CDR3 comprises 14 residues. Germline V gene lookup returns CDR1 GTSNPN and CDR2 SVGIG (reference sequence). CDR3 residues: CAWRAGGPSYEQYF. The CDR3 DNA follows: TGTGCCTGGAGAGCGGGAGGGCCCTCCTACGAGCAGTACTTC.

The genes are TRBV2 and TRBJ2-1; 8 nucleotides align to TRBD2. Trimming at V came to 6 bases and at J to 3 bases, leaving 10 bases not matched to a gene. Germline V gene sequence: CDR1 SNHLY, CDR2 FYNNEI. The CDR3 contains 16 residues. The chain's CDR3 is CASRSLSGGNYNEQFF. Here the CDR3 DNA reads TGTGCCAGCAGGAGCCTCAGCGGGGGTAACTACAATGAGCAGTTCTTC.

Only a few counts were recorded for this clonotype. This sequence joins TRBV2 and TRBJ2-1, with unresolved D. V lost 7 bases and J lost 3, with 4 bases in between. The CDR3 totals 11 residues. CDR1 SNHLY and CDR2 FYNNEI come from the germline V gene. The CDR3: CASTRYNEQFF. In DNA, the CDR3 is TGTGCCAGCACCCGCTACAATGAGCAGTTCTTC.

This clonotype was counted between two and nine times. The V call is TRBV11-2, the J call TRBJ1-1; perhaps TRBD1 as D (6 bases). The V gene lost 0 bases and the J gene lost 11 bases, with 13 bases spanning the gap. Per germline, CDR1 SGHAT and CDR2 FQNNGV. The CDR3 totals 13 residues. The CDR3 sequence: CASSLEQQGRAFF. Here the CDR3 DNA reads TGTGCCAGCAGCTTAGAGCAACAGGGCCGGGCTTTCTTT.

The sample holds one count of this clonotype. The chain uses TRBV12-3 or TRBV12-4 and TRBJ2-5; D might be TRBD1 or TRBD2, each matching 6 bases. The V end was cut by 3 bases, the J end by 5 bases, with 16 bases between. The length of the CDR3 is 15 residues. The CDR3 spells CASSLRTGGLETQYF. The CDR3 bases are TGTGCCAGCAGTTTGAGGACTGGGGGGCTCGAGACCCAGTACTTC.

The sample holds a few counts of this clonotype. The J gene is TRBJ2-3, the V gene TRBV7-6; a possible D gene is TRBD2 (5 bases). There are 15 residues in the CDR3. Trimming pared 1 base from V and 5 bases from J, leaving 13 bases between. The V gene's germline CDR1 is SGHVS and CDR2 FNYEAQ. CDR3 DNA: TGTGCCAGCAGCTTAGATCCGGGAAAGAAAGATACGCAGTATTTT. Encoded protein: CASSLDPGKKDTQYF.

DNA for the CDR3: TGTGCCAGCTCACCACTGGAACCAGCCGGGACAGGGGTGGACTATGGCTACACCTTC. It encodes CASSPLEPAGTGVDYGYTF. This sequence joins TRBV18 and TRBJ1-2; TRBD1 matches 10 bases. V shed 1 base, J shed 3 bases, and the junction held 14 bases outside the gene matches. CDR3 length: 19 amino acids. The germline V gene has CDR1 KGHSH and CDR2 LQKENI.

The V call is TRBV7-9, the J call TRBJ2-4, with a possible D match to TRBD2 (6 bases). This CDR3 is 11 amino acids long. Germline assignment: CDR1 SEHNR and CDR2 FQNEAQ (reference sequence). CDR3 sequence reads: CTPGGPSVQYF. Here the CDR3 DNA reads TGTACTCCCGGGGGACCCAGCGTTCAGTACTTC.

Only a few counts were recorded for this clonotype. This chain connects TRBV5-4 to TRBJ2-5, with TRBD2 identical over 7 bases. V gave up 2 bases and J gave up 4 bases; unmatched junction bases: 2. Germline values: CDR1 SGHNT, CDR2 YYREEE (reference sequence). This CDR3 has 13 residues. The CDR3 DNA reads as TGTGCCAGCAGCTTCCCTAGCGGAGAGACCCAGTACTTC. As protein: CASSFPSGETQYF.